The next 6 T cell receptor beta chains were all read from a single sample in a study of shared clonotypes between healthy human individuals. Using immunoSEQ multiplex PCR, the repertoire was profiled, and TCRdb retains in-frame clones only, with some absent. The table has 2 million to 3 million clones, 93% seen once. Sequencing was performed on naive CD4+ T cells from PBMCs. Documented subset: CD45RA+ positively selected. These receptors came from a young man in good health. Some clones in this sample may be carry-over from other donors' samples.

The V gene is TRBV27, the J gene TRBJ2-1, with a tentative D call TRBD1 (6 bases). Trimming shortened V by 6 bases and J by 4 bases, and 13 bases separated the two germline ends. The germline V gene encodes CDR1 MNHEY and CDR2 SMNVEV (reference sequence). This CDR3 spans 14 amino acids. CDR3 region: CASRHDRPYNEQFF. The CDR3 DNA is TGTGCCAGCAGACACGACAGGCCTTACAATGAGCAGTTCTTC.

The V gene is TRBV4-2, the J gene TRBJ2-2; D could derive from TRBD1 or TRBD2 (6 bases each). This CDR3 has 17 amino acids. Germline V gives CDR1 LGHNA, CDR2 YNFKEQ. Trimming removed 1 base at V and 6 bases at J, with 18 bases between. For the CDR3, the DNA is TGTGCCAGCAGCCAAGGGGGGGCGAGGGAGTTTGCCGGGGAGCTGTTTTTT. It yields the protein CASSQGGAREFAGELFF.

The chain recombines TRBV28 with TRBJ2-2; D tentatively reads TRBD1 or TRBD2 (6 bases each). Trimming left V 6 bases short and J 3 bases short, with 17 bases between. Germline V gene sequence: CDR1 MDHEN, CDR2 SYDVKM. The CDR3 extends over 16 amino acids. The CDR3 protein is CASSPRGLAYTGELFF. The CDR3 region has the DNA TGTGCCAGCAGCCCTCGGGGGCTAGCTTACACCGGGGAGCTGTTTTTT.

The J gene is TRBJ1-5, the V gene TRBV7-2; D is unresolved. Trimming took off 5 bases at V and 3 bases at J, with 8 bases between the two ends. The germline V gene encodes CDR1 SGHTA and CDR2 FQGNSA. The CDR3 covers 13 residues. CDR3 protein: CASSPSTNQPQHF. In DNA form, the CDR3 reads TGTGCCAGCAGCCCGTCTACCAATCAGCCCCAGCATTTT.

This clone was counted a few times. This may stem from a read error, because a much larger clone lies one nucleotide away. Other DNA sequences from this sample encode an identical CDR3 as well. The V call is TRBV5-1, the J call TRBJ2-5, with unresolved D. The CDR3 runs to 11 residues. Trimming took off 2 bases at V and 4 bases at J, with 3 bases between the two ends. Germline V lookup: CDR1 SGHRS, CDR2 YFSETQ. The CDR3 protein is CASSFGETQYF. The CDR3 nucleotides are TGCGCCAGCAGCTTTGGAGAGACCCAGTACTTC. Based on the CDR3 plus reference TRBV5-1 and TRBJ2-5, the full variable domain is KAGVTQTPRYLIKTRGQQVTLSCSPISGHRSVSWYQQTPGQGLQFLFEYFSETQRNKGNFPGRFSGRQFSNSRSEMNVSTLELGDSALYLCASSFGETQYFGPGTRLLVL.

The chain has TRBV6-6 and TRBJ1-5, with D hard to call. Trimming pared 5 bases from V and 3 bases from J, leaving 8 bases between. The CDR3 runs to 13 residues. In germline, CDR1 is MNHNY, CDR2 SVGAGI (reference sequence). CDR3 nucleotide sequence: TGTGCCAGCAGTCACGCCCACAATCAGCCCCAGCATTTT. Translated: CASSHAHNQPQHF.